This TCR beta chain was recovered during a study of T cells in Graves' hyperthyroidism and ophthalmopathy (dated by TCRdb to between 2018 and 2020). Regarding the study in general: Peripheral blood samples were taken at initial diagnosis, before any treatment was given. An independent validation cohort of about 20 hyperthyroidism patients and roughly 16 patients who later progressed to ophthalmopathy tested prospective prediction of ophthalmopathy. The roughly 100 discovery patients were randomly split 7:3 into training and test sets. The study also compared thyroid tissue and blood T-cell repertoires from about six Graves' hyperthyroidism patients. The paper reports TCR Vbeta CDR3 sequencing of 130 to 150 peripheral blood samples: 40 to 45 ophthalmopathy, fewer than 85 hyperthyroidism and approximately 17 progressor patients. To identify distinguishing TCR V-J signatures, a discovery cohort of around 100 patients was used, comprising 40 to 45 with Graves' ophthalmopathy and 55 to 65 with stable Graves' hyperthyroidism. Following sampling, methimazole starting at 30 mg daily was given to hyperthyroidism patients, and high-dose intravenous methylprednisolone was given to ophthalmopathy patients. On the study overall, not on this receptor specifically: Sample size was not statistically predetermined, and blinding of investigators to group allocation was not performed. Most expanded thyroid clonotypes (frequency above 0.001) were also detected in blood, suggesting blood repertoires may reflect thyroid immune responses. In validation, progression to ophthalmopathy was predicted by the model with more than 65% sensitivity and just over 72% specificity, a median of approximately 6.5 months before onset. A 13 V-J signature model separated ophthalmopathy from stable hyperthyroidism, with approximately 87% sensitivity and about 81% specificity in cross-validation and 80%/75% in testing.

Stable Graves' hyperthyroidism was defined as the absence of progression to ophthalmopathy over 18 months of follow-up. Hyperthyroidism patients were newly diagnosed, with disease duration under 2 months, and aged 18 to 65 years. The study excluded patients with uncontrolled infections, other autoimmune diseases, pregnancy or lactation. Diagnoses were established on the basis of clinical symptoms, serum thyroxine and TRAb, thyroid ultrasound, and orbital computed tomography. Ficoll-Paque density gradient centrifugation was used to isolate PBMCs from 9.5 to 10 ml of fresh peripheral blood. Total RNA was extracted with Trizol reagent, and quality was checked on an Agilent 2100 Bioanalyzer. Note on this clonotype: Its antigen specificity is not known. No per-base quality is available; no much larger clone lies one base away.

The CDR3 contains 12 residues, cysteine and phenylalanine counted. Only the CDR3 DNA stays, 36 bases, in frame from base 1. Trimming removed 1 base from V and 14 bases from J; the gene matches leave 4 bases unexplained. From a lookup of the germline V gene (reference sequence), CDR1 and CDR2 are SEHNR and FQNEAQ. TCR beta CDR3 regions were amplified from RNA transcripts. The TCR CDR3 was subjected to a first round of RT-PCR using the HTBI primer set and the Qiagen OneStep RT-PCR kit. The libraries were constructed in a second round of multiplex PCR and then size-selected and purified. Sequencing of the libraries was done on an Illumina HiSeq2000 using paired-end 100 bp reads. The study's own analysis went as follows. SOAPnuke was used to process the raw data, with reads discarded if the reads contained adapters or uncalled bases, had a mean Phred below 15, or lacked an exact constant-primer or identifier match. High-quality paired reads were merged with COPE v1.2.5, and unique nucleotide sequences were defined as clonotypes. MiTCR v1.1 was used to align the clonotypes against IMGT TRBV, TRBD and TRBJ reference segments. The analysis was restricted to V-J combinations with a frequency above 0.0001, which together covered about 99% of the repertoires. The TCS score was defined as F50 (clonal expansion) divided by E x V (chaos), with BLOSUM62-based TCRdist calculated between CDR3 peptides within each V-J. Welch's t-statistics and random forest reduced approximately 520 V-J features to roughly 13, which were used in a naive Bayes classifier (R e1071). TCRdb handled the public reads itself, with Q25 trimming in fastp and clone calling in MiXCR, and kept productive beta chains. A single entry per CDR3 protein holds the most common genes and DNA from its merged rows. The V and J calls follow TCRdb's processing rather than the paper's. Here the sample has about 400,000 distinct CDR3 sequences; approximately 14% occur a single time. Around 7.3% of the sample goes to the ten largest clones.

This chain joins TRBV7-9 to TRBJ2-1; 8 central bases correspond to TRBD1. This TCR came from a woman aged 18 to 35 with Graves' hyperthyroidism. The sequencing sample was made of blood. CDR3 region: CASSLGPTGEFF. The nucleotide sequence is TGTGCCAGCAGCTTAGGCCCGACAGGGGAGTTCTTC.